The rows below give T cell receptor beta chains drawn from one sample of a study of a mutant IDH1 vaccine in newly diagnosed glioma. These receptors have no identified antigens. The data were produced by immunoSEQ multiplex PCR, yet TCRdb's version contains in-frame clones alone and is incomplete. The sample carries 25,000 to 35,000 clones, approximately 84% recorded once. Sequenced here: PBMCs, sampled from a glioma patient whose treatment included an IDH1 peptide vaccine. The receptor source for this set is a woman younger than 30 with glioma. CDR3s include the opening cysteine and the closing phenylalanine or tryptophan. A D gene is named only where the DNA matches it firmly. For some rows the clone size is stated as once, few or many, or as a class when expanded; others skip it.

>-|TRBJ2-3|TRBV6-6|-
CASSHGSGWADTQYF
TGTGCCAGCAGCCACGGGTCGGGGTGGGCAGATACGCAGTATTTT
>-|TRBJ2-7|TRBV20-1|-
CSASSTYEQYF
TGCAGTGCTAGCAGTACCTACGAGCAGTACTTC
>-|TRBJ1-2|TRBV4-2|-
CASSQDQGAKNYGYTF
TGTGCCAGCAGCCAAGATCAGGGAGCGAAGAACTATGGCTACACCTTC
>few|TRBJ1-2|TRBV5-1|-
CASSLLYWMTGSGYTF
TGCGCCAGCAGCTTGTTGTACTGGATGACAGGCTCTGGCTACACCTTC
>few|TRBJ1-4|TRBV4-1|-
CASSQEPVDPNEKLFF
TGCGCCAGCAGCCAAGAACCAGTGGATCCTAATGAAAAACTGTTTTTT
>few|TRBJ1-1|TRBV7-9|-
CASSLGGSGTEAFF
TGTGCCAGCAGCTTGGGGGGCTCGGGCACTGAAGCTTTCTTT
>few|TRBJ1-1|TRBV18|-
CASSPTRGADEAFF
TGTGCCAGCTCCCCGACAAGGGGCGCGGATGAAGCTTTCTTT
>-|TRBJ2-3|TRBV4-1|-
CASSQEGADTQYF
TGCGCCAGCAGCCAAGAAGGAGCAGATACGCAGTATTTT
>-|TRBJ2-7|TRBV7-5|-
CARSSPDTRQGYEQYF
TGTGCCAGAAGCTCCCCAGACACTCGACAGGGCTACGAGCAGTACTTC
>-|TRBJ2-5|TRBV5-1|-
CASTWGPAETQYF
TGCGCCAGCACCTGGGGGCCGGCGGAGACCCAGTACTTC